Reported below is one TCR beta chain. Its antigen is not identified. Each donor's status was that of a healthy bone marrow donor. The PCR ran on 60 Vbeta and 13 Jbeta primers. Using immunoSEQ multiplex PCR, the repertoire was profiled, and TCRdb retains in-frame clones only, with some absent. The sample yields tens of thousands of clones, roughly 72% seen once. These data originate in a study of cytomegalovirus exposure and HLA in healthy donors. V was pared by 4 bases and J by 8 bases, with 6 bases of the junction left unmatched. CDR1 is SGHNT and CDR2 is YYREEE in the germline V gene (reference sequence). This CDR3 has 13 residues. Regarding the study as a whole: Researchers counted around 160 TCR beta chains as cytomegalovirus-associated. Segments of the TCR beta V type were, in most cases, productive about 90% or about 30% of the time in an earlier analysis.

The rearrangement joins TRBV5-4 to TRBJ1-1; 9 bases line up with TRBD1. The sequenced sample was PBMCs. The sequence derives from a man under 40 in good health and CMV-seronegative. The CDR3 loop reads CASSLTGGGEAFF. The CDR3 region has the DNA TGTGCCAGCAGCCTCACAGGGGGCGGAGAAGCTTTCTTT.